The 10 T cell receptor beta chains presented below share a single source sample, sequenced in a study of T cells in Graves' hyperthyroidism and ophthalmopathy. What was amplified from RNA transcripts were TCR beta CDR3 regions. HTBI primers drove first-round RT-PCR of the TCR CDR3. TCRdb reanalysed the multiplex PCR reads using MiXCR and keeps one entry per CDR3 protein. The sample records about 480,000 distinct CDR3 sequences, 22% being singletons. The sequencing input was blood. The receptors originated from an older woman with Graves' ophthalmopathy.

CDR3 coding DNA: TGTGCCAGCAGCCGAGATTGGGGGACTAGCGGGAGGAGAGCCTACAATGAGCAGTTCTTC. It is translated as CASSRDWGTSGRRAYNEQFF. The rearrangement links TRBV7-9 to TRBJ2-1; 15 positions match TRBD2. V shed 5 bases and J 2 bases; nucleotides not matched to a gene: 13. This CDR3 contains 20 residues. Per germline, CDR1 SEHNR and CDR2 FQNEAQ (reference sequence).

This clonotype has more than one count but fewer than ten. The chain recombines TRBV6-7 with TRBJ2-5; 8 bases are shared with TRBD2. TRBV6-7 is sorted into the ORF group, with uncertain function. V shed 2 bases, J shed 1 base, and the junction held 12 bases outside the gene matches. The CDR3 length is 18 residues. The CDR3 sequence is CASSYNPAGERGQETQYF. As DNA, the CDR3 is TGTGCCAGCAGTTACAATCCAGCGGGAGAACGGGGCCAAGAGACCCAGTACTTC.

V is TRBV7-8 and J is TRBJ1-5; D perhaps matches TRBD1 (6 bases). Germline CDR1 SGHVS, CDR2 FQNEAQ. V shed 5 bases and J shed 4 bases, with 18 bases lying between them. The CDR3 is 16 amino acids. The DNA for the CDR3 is TGTGCCAGCAGCCTAGTCGGGCCAGGGGCAAATCAGCCCCAGCATTTT. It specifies CASSLVGPGANQPQHF.

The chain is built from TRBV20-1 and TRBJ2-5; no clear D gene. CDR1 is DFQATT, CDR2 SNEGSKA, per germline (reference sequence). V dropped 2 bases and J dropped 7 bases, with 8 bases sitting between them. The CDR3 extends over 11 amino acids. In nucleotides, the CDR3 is TGCAGTGCTAGACACTCCCTGACCCAGTACTTC. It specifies CSARHSLTQYF.

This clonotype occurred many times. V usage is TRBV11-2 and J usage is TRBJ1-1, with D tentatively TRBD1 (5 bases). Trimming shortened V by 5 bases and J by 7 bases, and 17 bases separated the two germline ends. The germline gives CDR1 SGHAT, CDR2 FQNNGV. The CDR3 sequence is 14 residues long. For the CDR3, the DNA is TGTGCCAGCAGCCCCGGTGGGGGTGGAGGTGAAGCTTTCTTT. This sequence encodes CASSPGGGGGEAFF.

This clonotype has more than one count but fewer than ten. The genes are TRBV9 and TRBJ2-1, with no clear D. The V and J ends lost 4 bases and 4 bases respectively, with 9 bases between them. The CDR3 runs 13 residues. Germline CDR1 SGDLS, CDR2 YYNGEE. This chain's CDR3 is CASSTRSYNEQFF. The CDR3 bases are TGTGCCAGCAGCACGCGGTCTTACAATGAGCAGTTCTTC.

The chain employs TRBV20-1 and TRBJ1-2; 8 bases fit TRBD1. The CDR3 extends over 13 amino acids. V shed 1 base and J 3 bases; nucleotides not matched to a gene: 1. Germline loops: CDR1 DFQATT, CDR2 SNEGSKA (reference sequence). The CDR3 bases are TGCAGTGCTAGAGGACAGGGGTACTATGGCTACACCTTC. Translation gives CSARGQGYYGYTF.

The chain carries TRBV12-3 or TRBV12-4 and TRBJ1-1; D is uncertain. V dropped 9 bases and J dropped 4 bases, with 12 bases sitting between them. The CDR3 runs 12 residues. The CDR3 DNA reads TGTGCCAGTGGTTTTTCAGGCACTGAAGCTTTCTTT. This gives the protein CASGFSGTEAFF.

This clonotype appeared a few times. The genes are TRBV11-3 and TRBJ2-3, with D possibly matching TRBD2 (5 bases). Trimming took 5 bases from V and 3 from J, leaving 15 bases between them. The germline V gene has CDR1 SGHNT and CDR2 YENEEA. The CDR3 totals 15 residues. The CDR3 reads CASSPSHGGTDTQYF. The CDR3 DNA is TGTGCCAGCAGCCCGTCGCATGGCGGGACAGATACGCAGTATTTT.

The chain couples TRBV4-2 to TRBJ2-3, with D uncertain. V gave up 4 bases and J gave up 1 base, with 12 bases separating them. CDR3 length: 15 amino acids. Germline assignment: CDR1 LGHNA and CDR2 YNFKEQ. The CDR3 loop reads CASSLLNMGTDTQYF. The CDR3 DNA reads TGTGCCAGCAGCCTGCTTAACATGGGCACAGATACGCAGTATTTT.